Listed below are T cell receptor beta chains from one sample, sequenced in a study of neoadjuvant anti-PD-1 for oral cavity cancer. Profiling relied on immunoSEQ multiplex PCR, and the TCRdb table lists in-frame clones only, not all of them. The profile shows tens of thousands of clones, over 70% of them singletons. Here the sequenced sample was PBMCs, taken before nivolumab (anti-PD-1) treatment. Receptors were obtained from a person between 35 and 79 years old with oral cavity squamous cell carcinoma. CDR3s include the opening cysteine and the closing phenylalanine or tryptophan.

v_gene | CDR3aa
TRBV30 | CAWRPLGLAGGYTF
TRBV9 | CASSVDGRAYTIYF
TRBV5-1 | CASKVAGGTDTQYF
TRBV13 | CASSSSGANVLTF
TRBV11-2 | CASSLGSGTYNEQFF
TRBV28 | CASSPTGRNTEAFF
TRBV2 | CASSGMVNEQFF
TRBV30 | CAWSLDRGLQPQHF
TRBV4-2 | CASSQDSLIGSRNSPLHF
TRBV6-5 | CASSYAWGGKGTEAFF
TRBV30 | CAWSPGLAHQYF
TRBV30 | CAWSVQGPEKLFF
TRBV7-9 | CASSLFAAYEQFF
TRBV7-6 | CASSRDSGFKNTGELFF
TRBV30 | CAWSGGGAGQPQHF
TRBV2 | CASSPGQTSSGYTF
TRBV11-2 | CASSLQLSEAFF
TRBV29-1 | CSVAEWLETQYF
TRBV4-1 | CASSHPVREPAEAFF
TRBV5-1 | CASCTGIRTRDTQYF
TRBV7-9 | CASSAVWLASHNEQFF
TRBV6-4 | CASSVEENQPQHF
TRBV27 | CARETDRGRVRGYTF
TRBV28 | CASSLTGNYGYTF
TRBV7-9 | CASSLGRGNTEAFF
TRBV30 | CAWRREGRSDGYTF
TRBV30 | CAWQIGTFTEQYF
TRBV6-1 | CASSPGGAKNIQYF
TRBV6-5 | CASSYAITSYEQYF
TRBV15 | CATSRGGQVTDTQYF
TRBV5-1 | CASSPGTSGGGYNEQFF
TRBV6-1 | CASSEGGYGYTF
TRBV27 | CASSQKWRTTDTQYF
TRBV29-1 | CSVARDRSGNTIYF
TRBV2 | CASNKDRNANYEQYF
TRBV6-6 | CASDGEGVGPREQYF
TRBV4-1 | CASSQGSFIRQGNQPQHF
TRBV27 | CASSLEAPTGRAYNSPLHF
TRBV19 | CASSRSNGHNNQPQHF
TRBV7-3 | CASSLNAGLGANVLTF
TRBV5-6 | CASSTGGVINEQFF
TRBV4-1 | CASSLRQSYEQYF
TRBV28 | CASRPPGTGWGQPQHF
TRBV5-1 | CASSLGQFSTDTQYF
TRBV29-1 | CSGSGQSATNEQFF
TRBV27 | CASSSFYEQYF
TRBV7-3 | CASSLEGGMNTEAFF
TRBV6-1 | CASISGQDLYEQYF
TRBV5-4 | CASSLPAGAAGELFF
TRBV20-1 | CSASRGAQYF
TRBV5-1 | CASSPGTGARGTEAFF
TRBV10-2 | CASSVGTDSPLHF
TRBV14 | CASSQVEGTGLSYNEQFF
TRBV7-8 | CASSLGWGRGYGYTF
TRBV5-1 | CASSALGAPEQFF